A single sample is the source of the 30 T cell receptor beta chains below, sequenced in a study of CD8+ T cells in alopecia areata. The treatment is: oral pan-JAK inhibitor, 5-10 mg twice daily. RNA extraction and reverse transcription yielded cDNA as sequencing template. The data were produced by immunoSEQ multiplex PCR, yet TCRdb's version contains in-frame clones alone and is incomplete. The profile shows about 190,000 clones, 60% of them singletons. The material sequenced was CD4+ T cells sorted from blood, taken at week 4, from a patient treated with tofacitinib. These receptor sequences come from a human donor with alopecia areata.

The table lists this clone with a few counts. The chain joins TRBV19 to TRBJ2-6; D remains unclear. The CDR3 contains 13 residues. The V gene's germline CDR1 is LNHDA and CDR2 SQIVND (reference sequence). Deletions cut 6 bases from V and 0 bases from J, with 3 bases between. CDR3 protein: CASRSSGANVLTF. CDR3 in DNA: TGTGCCAGTAGAAGCTCTGGGGCCAACGTCCTGACTTTC.

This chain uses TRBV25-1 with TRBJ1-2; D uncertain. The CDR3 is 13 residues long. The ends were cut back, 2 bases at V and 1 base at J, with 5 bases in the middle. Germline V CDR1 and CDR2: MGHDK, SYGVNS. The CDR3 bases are TGTGCCAGCAGTGAAGACAATAACTATGGCTACACCTTC. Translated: CASSEDNNYGYTF.

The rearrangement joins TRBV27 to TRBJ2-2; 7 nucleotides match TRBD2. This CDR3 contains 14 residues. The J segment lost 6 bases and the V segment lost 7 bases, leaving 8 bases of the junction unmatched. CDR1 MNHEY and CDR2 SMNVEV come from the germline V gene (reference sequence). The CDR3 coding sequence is TGTGCCAGCATAGGCCAGGGAGGGTCCGGGGAGCTGTTTTTT. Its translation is CASIGQGGSGELFF.

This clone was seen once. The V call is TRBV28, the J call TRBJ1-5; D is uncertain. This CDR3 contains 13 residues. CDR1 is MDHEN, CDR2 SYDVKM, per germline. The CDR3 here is CGIRRGSNQPQHF. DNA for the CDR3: TGTGGTATTAGGCGCGGTAGCAATCAGCCCCAGCATTTT.

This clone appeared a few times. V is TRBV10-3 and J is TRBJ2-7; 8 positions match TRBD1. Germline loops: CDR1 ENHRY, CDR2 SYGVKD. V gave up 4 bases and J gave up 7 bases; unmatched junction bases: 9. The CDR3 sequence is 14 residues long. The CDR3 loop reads CAISVGTGGLEQYF. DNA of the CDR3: TGTGCCATCAGTGTAGGGACAGGTGGACTTGAGCAGTACTTC.

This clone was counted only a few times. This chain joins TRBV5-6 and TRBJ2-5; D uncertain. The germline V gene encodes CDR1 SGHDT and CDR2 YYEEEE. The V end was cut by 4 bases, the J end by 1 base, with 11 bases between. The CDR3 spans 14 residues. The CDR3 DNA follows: TGTGCCAGCAGCCCGGTAGTGGTCCAAGAGACCCAGTACTTC. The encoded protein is CASSPVVVQETQYF.

In DNA form, the CDR3 reads TGCAGCGTTGGCGGGGGGAAGACAAGCACAGATACGCAGTATTTT. This codes for CSVGGGKTSTDTQYF. The chain joins TRBV29-1 to TRBJ2-3; 8 bases agree with TRBD2. The V gene end was trimmed by 4 bases and the J gene end by 0 bases; junction bases not matched to a gene: 6. The CDR3 consists of 15 residues. Germline CDR1 SQVTM, CDR2 ANQGSEA.

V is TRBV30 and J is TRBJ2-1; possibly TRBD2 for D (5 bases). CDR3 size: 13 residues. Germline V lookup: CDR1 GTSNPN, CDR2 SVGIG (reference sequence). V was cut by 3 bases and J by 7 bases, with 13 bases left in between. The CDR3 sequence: CAWRRVRWNEQFF. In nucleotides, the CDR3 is TGTGCCTGGAGGCGGGTGCGATGGAATGAGCAGTTCTTC.

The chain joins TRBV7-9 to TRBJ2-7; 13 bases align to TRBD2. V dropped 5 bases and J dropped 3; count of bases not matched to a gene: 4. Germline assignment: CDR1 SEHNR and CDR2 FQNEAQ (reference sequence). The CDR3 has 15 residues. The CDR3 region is CASSLLAGGIYEQYF. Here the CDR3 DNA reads TGTGCCAGCAGCCTACTAGCGGGAGGGATCTACGAGCAGTACTTC.

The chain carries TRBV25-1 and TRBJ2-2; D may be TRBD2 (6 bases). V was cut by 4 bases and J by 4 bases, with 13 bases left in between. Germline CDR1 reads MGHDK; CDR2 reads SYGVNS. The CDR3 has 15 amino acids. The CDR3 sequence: CASSAAGLSTGELFF. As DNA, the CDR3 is TGTGCCAGCAGTGCCGCCGGACTATCCACCGGGGAGCTGTTTTTT. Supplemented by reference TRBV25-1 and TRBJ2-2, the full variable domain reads EADIYQTPRYLVIGTGKKITLECSQTMGHDKMYWYQQDPGMELHLIHYSYGVNSTEKGDLSSESTVSRIRTEHFPLTLESARPSHTSQYLCASSAAGLSTGELFFGEGSRLTVL.

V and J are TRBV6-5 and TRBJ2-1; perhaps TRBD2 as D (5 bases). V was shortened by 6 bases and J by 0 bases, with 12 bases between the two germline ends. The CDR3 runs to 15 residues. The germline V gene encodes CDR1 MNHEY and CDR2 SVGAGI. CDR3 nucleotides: TGTGCCAGCAGCCCTCTTGCGGGCTCCTACAATGAGCAGTTCTTC. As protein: CASSPLAGSYNEQFF.

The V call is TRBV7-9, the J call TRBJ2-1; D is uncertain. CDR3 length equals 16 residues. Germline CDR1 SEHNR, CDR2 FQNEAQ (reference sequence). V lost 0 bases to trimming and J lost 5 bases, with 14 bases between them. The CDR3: CASSLASLTRDNEQFF. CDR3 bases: TGTGCCAGCAGCTTAGCCTCCCTGACACGGGACAATGAGCAGTTCTTC.

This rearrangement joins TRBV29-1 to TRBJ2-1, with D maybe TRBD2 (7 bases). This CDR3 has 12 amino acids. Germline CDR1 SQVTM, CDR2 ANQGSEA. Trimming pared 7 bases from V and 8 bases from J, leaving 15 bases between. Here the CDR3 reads CSGNRGGHEQFF. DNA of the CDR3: TGCAGCGGTAATAGGGGGGGACATGAGCAGTTCTTC.

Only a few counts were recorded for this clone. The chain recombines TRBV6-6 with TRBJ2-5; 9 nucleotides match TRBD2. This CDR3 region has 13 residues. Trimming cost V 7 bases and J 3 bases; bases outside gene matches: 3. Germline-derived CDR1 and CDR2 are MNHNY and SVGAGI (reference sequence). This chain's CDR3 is CASTPSGEETQYF. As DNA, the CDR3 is TGTGCCAGCACGCCTAGCGGGGAAGAGACCCAGTACTTC.

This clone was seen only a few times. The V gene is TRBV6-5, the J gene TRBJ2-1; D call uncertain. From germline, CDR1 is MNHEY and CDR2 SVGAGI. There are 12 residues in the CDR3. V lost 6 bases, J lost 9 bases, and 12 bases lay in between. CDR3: CASRRSLGEQFF. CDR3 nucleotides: TGTGCCAGCAGACGTTCCCTGGGTGAGCAGTTCTTC.

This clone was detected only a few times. The CDR3 DNA is TGTGCCTGGAGTTCCGGACGTGGTGAGCAGTTCTTC. It translates to CAWSSGRGEQFF. This rearrangement joins TRBV30 to TRBJ2-1; D is uncertain. Per germline, CDR1 GTSNPN and CDR2 SVGIG (reference sequence). V dropped 2 bases and J dropped 9 bases, with 11 bases sitting between them. The CDR3 has 12 amino acids.

Here the CDR3 DNA reads TGTGCCAGCAGCTTCAGGAGGGGCCACCAGCCCCAGCATTTT. Its protein is CASSFRRGHQPQHF. The V and J genes are TRBV7-2 and TRBJ1-5, with D maybe TRBD1 (5 bases). This CDR3 comprises 14 residues. Germline loops: CDR1 SGHTA, CDR2 FQGNSA. V was cut by 3 bases and J by 7 bases, with 13 bases left in between.

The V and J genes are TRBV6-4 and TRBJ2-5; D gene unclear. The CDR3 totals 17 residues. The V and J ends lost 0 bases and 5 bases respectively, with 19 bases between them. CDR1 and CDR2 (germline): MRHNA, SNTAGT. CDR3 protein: CASSDSTGPNLGETQYF. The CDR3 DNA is TGTGCCAGCAGTGACTCGACTGGACCAAACTTAGGGGAGACCCAGTACTTC.

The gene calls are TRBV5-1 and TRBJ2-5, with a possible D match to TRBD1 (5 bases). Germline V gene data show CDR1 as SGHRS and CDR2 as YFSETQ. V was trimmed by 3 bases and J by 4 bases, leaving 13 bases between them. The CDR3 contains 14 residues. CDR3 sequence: CASSSTQGGETQYF. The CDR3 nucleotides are TGCGCCAGCAGCTCCACGCAGGGCGGAGAGACCCAGTACTTC. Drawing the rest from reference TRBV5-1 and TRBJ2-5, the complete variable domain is KAGVTQTPRYLIKTRGQQVTLSCSPISGHRSVSWYQQTPGQGLQFLFEYFSETQRNKGNFPGRFSGRQFSNSRSEMNVSTLELGDSALYLCASSSTQGGETQYFGPGTRLLVL.

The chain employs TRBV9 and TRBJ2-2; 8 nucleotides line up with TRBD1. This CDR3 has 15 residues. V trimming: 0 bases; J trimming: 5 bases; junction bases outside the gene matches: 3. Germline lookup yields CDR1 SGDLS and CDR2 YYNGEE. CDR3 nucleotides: TGTGCCAGCAGCGTAGAACAGGGGGGTACCGGGGAGCTGTTTTTT. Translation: CASSVEQGGTGELFF.

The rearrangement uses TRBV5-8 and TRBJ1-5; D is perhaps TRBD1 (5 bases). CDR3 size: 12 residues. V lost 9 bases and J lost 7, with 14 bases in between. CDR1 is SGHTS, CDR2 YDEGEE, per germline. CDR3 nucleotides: TGTGCCACCGGTGGGGGATACCAGCCCCAGCATTTT. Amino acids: CATGGGYQPQHF.

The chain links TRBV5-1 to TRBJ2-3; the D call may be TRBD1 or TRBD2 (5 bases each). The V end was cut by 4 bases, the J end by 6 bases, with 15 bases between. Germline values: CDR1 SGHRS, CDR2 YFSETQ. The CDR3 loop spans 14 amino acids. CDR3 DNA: TGCGCCAGCAGCGCGGTGGGGCGGGTGGATACGCAGTATTTT. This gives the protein CASSAVGRVDTQYF.

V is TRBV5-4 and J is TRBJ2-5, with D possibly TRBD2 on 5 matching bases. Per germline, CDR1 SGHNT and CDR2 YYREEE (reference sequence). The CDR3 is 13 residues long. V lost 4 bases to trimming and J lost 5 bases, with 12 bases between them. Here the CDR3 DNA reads TGTGCCAGCAGCCCTCCTAGGGAGGAGACCCAGTACTTC. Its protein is CASSPPREETQYF. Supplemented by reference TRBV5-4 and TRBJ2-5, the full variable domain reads ETGVTQSPTHLIKTRGQQVTLRCSSQSGHNTVSWYQQALGQGPQFIFQYYREEENGRGNFPPRFSGLQFPNYSSELNVNALELDDSALYLCASSPPREETQYFGPGTRLLVL.

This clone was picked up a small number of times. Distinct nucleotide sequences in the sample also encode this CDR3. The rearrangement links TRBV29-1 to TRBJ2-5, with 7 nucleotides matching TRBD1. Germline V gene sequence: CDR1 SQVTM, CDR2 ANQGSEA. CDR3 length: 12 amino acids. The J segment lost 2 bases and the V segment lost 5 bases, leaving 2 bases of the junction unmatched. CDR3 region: CSVTTGQETQYF. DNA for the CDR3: TGCAGCGTTACGACAGGGCAAGAGACCCAGTACTTC.

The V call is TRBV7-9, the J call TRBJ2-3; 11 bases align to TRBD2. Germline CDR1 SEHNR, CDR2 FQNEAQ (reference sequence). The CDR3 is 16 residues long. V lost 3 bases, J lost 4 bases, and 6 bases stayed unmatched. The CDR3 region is CASSFVSGRASDTQYF. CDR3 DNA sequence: TGTGCCAGCAGCTTCGTTAGCGGGAGGGCCTCAGATACGCAGTATTTT.

CDR3: CASSQRQWAEEQYF. As DNA, the CDR3 is TGTGCCAGCAGCCAGCGACAGTGGGCGGAGGAGCAGTACTTC. The chain carries TRBV4-2 and TRBJ2-7; TRBD1 might be the D (5 bases). Germline CDR1 and CDR2: LGHNA and YNFKEQ. Trimming shortened V by 3 bases and J by 7 bases, and 16 bases separated the two germline ends. The CDR3 length is 14 residues.

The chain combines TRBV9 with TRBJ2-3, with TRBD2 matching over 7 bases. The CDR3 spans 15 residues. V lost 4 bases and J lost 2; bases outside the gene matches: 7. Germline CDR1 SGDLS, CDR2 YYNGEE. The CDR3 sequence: CASSPLAVVTDTQYF. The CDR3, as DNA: TGTGCCAGCAGCCCGCTAGCGGTGGTCACAGATACGCAGTATTTT.

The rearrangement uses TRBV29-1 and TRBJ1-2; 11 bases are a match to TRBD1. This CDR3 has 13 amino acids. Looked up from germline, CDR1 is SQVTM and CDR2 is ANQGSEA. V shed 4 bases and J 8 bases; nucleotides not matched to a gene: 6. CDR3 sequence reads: CSVGGTGGRGYTF. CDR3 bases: TGCAGCGTTGGAGGGACAGGGGGAAGGGGCTACACCTTC.

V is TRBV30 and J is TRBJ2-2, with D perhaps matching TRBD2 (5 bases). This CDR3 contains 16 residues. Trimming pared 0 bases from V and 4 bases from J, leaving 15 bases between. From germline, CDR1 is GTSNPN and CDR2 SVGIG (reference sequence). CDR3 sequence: CAWSVRRARSTGELFF. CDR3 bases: TGTGCCTGGAGTGTACGGCGGGCGAGGAGCACCGGGGAGCTGTTTTTT.

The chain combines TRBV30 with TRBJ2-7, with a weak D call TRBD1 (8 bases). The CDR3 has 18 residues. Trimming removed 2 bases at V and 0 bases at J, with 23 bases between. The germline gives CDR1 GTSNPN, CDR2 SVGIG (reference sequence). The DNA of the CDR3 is TGTGCCTGGAGTCCCAAAGGACAGGGACTACCATTCTCCTACGAGCAGTACTTC. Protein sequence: CAWSPKGQGLPFSYEQYF.